The clone carrying this T cell receptor beta chain was observed at least ten times. This specimen includes other DNA sequences encoding the same CDR3. The data derive from a study of T cell clones after liver transplantation. The CDR3 consists of 14 residues. Germline V gene sequence: CDR1 MDHEN, CDR2 SYDVKM. V shed 3 bases, J shed 5 bases, and the junction held 5 bases outside the gene matches. Data came from immunoSEQ multiplex PCR; TCRdb stores just in-frame clones and leaves some out. The sample holds 55,000 to 75,000 clones, about two thirds seen once. Sample: CD4+ T cells from blood, taken at the approximately 15-month timepoint. This receptor was obtained from a human patient who received a liver transplant. Some T cells may arise from the graft donor. This rearrangement joins TRBV28 to TRBJ2-5; 8 nucleotides align to TRBD1. The CDR3 protein is CASSFGQGRETQYF. CDR3 DNA sequence: TGTGCCAGCAGTTTCGGACAGGGTCGGGAGACCCAGTACTTC.